Sequencing of this T cell receptor (beta chain) was carried out in a study of tumor and adjacent non-tumor tissue in lung cancer. Across the whole study: Aged about 30 to 76 years, patients included more than nine men and 4 to 6 women with stage I to III disease. On average, productive TCRbeta reads reached roughly 3.9 million per sample. Whole-study results and caveats: Higher tumor TCR diversity was associated with shorter survival. Compared with tumor, normal lung showed significantly lower TCR diversity.

A remark on this clonotype: Its antigen is unidentified.

The germline V and J ends were trimmed by 5 bases and 7 bases, with 14 bases remaining between them. This CDR3 spans 14 amino acids. Per germline, CDR1 SGHAT and CDR2 FQNNGV. RNA was extracted from bulk tissue without any cell sorting. Distant lung tissue was collected more than 3 cm away from the tumor edge. A modified ARM-PCR protocol with three rounds of nested PCR amplified TCRbeta. TCRdb independently ran MiXCR on the multiplex PCR reads; one entry per CDR3 protein. In the table there are tens of thousands of distinct CDR3 sequences, about two thirds of which are singletons. The chain couples TRBV11-2 to TRBJ1-4; D call uncertain. Sequencing input: distant non-tumor lung tissue. This clonotype was obtained from a woman aged 45-60 years with non-small cell lung cancer. CDR3 protein: CASSLDGTCEKLFF. The DNA for the CDR3 is TGTGCCAGCAGCCTTGATGGCACTTGTGAAAAACTGTTTTTT.